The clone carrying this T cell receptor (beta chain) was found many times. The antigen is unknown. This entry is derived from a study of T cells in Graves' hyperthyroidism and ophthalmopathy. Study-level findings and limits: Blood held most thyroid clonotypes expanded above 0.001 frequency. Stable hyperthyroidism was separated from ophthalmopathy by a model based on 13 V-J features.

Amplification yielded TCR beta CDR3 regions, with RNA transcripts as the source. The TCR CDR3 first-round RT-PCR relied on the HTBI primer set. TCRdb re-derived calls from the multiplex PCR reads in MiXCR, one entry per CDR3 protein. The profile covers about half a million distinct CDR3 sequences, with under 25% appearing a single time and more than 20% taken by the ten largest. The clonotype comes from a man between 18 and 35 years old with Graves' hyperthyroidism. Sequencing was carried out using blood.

The CDR3 bases are TGTGCCAGCAGCCAGATGAGCGGGGGGGCCTACGAGCAGTACTTC. Its translation is CASSQMSGGAYEQYF. The gene calls are TRBV6-1 and TRBJ2-7; 10 positions match TRBD2. Per germline, CDR1 MNHNS and CDR2 SASEGT. The CDR3 extends over 15 amino acids. The J segment lost 2 bases and the V segment lost 6 bases, leaving 7 bases of the junction unmatched.